This entry lists 5 T cell receptor beta chains sequenced from one sample in a study of early T cells in non-severe SARS-CoV-2 infection. TCRdb reprocessed the 5' RACE reads with MiXCR, giving one entry per CDR3 protein. The table includes approximately 66,000 distinct CDR3 sequences, around 14% detected once. Material for sequencing was whole blood. Every receptor here comes from an adult who was a healthcare worker with PCR-confirmed SARS-CoV-2 infection or an uninfected control (not recorded which).

The sample holds many counts of this clonotype. The rearrangement links TRBV20-1 to TRBJ2-5; no clear D. CDR1 is DFQATT and CDR2 is SNEGSKA in the germline V gene (reference sequence). V lost 3 bases and J lost 5, with 10 bases in between. This CDR3 is built from 12 residues. CDR3 nucleotides: TGCAGTGCTAGCGACGTATGGGAGACCCAGTACTTC. Its translation: CSASDVWETQYF.

In its sample, this clonotype was seen a few times. This chain uses TRBV20-1 with TRBJ2-7; D possibly corresponds to TRBD1 (6 bases). This CDR3 contains 10 residues. Per the germline V gene, CDR1 is DFQATT and CDR2 is SNEGSKA (reference sequence). Trimming removed 4 bases at V and 7 bases at J, with 8 bases between. The CDR3 coding sequence is TGCAGTGCTATGGGGACAGAGCAGTACTTC. This translates into CSAMGTEQYF.

This clonotype was detected many times. The chain links TRBV29-1 to TRBJ2-7; the D is unclear. CDR1 is SQVTM and CDR2 is ANQGSEA in the germline V gene. The V end lost 1 base, the J end lost 4 bases, and 5 bases lay between the germline ends. The CDR3 has 11 amino acids. The CDR3 region has the DNA TGCAGCGTTGAAGGGGCTTACGAGCAGTACTTC. This translates into CSVEGAYEQYF.

This clonotype appeared many times. The chain uses TRBV2 and TRBJ2-7; 8 bases agree with TRBD1. The CDR3 spans 14 residues. Germline V gene lookup returns CDR1 SNHLY and CDR2 FYNNEI. Trimming at V came to 8 bases and at J to 2 bases, leaving 8 bases not matched to a gene. CDR3 nucleotide sequence: TGTGCCAGCTCAAGGGGGGACAGGCCCTACGAGCAGTACTTC. It is translated as CASSRGDRPYEQYF.

The chain links TRBV29-1 to TRBJ2-7; 8 positions agree with TRBD1. Germline values: CDR1 SQVTM, CDR2 ANQGSEA. The V and J ends lost 6 bases and 2 bases, in that order; junction bases with no gene match: 3. The CDR3 spans 12 residues. The chain's CDR3 is CSVRTGPYEQYF. The CDR3 bases are TGCAGCGTGAGGACAGGGCCCTACGAGCAGTACTTC.